This T cell receptor (beta chain) was sequenced during a study of patients and donors after allogeneic stem cell transplantation. Looked up from germline, CDR1 is MNHEY and CDR2 is SMNVEV (reference sequence). The CDR3 runs 17 residues. V lost 10 bases to trimming and J lost 3 bases, with 25 bases between them. TCRdb independently ran MiXCR on the RT-PCR reads; one entry per CDR3 protein. This sample has fewer than 500,000 distinct CDR3 sequences; 16% occur once, and the top ten carry less than 8%. The sequencing input was blood, either unsorted or a sorted T cell fraction (not recorded which). This TCR derives from a human donor who was either an allogeneic HSCT recipient or a stem cell or donor lymphocyte infusion donor (not recorded which). It is not recorded whose cells these are; they may come from a transplant donor. The rearrangement links TRBV27 to TRBJ2-1; D is ambiguous. CDR3 DNA sequence: TGTGCCACCACAAAGCCCGTCTTAGCTCCCGTCTACAATGAGCAGTTCTTC. Translating gives CATTKPVLAPVYNEQFF.